One and the same sample provided the 29 T cell receptor beta chains below, sequenced in a study of T cell responses to AZD1222 COVID-19 vaccine. The repertoire was sequenced with immunoSEQ multiplex PCR; TCRdb's copy has only in-frame clones and lacks some. This table holds 150,000 to 200,000 clones, roughly 94% found once. The specimen comprised peripheral blood, sampled on day 0 of AZD1222 vaccination. The receptors derive from an adult in good health.

This chain joins TRBV2 and TRBJ2-1, with D possibly TRBD1 on 5 matching bases. The CDR3 runs 15 residues. Germline V gives CDR1 SNHLY, CDR2 FYNNEI. Trimming pared 2 bases from V and 9 bases from J, leaving 17 bases between. The CDR3 bases are TGTGCCAGCAGTGAAAGGGGCGCCAGGGTGGCTGAGCAGTTCTTC. Its translation: CASSERGARVAEQFF.

CDR3 DNA: TGTGCCAGCAGCTTGGCCTATGGGTTCTACGAGCAGTACTTC. As protein: CASSLAYGFYEQYF. This chain uses TRBV5-5 with TRBJ2-7, with unresolved D. The V end lost 0 bases, the J end lost 3 bases, and 10 bases lay between the germline ends. The CDR3 extends over 14 amino acids. The germline gives CDR1 SGHKS, CDR2 YYEKEE (reference sequence).

The rearrangement uses TRBV4-1 and TRBJ2-1, with D hard to call. Trimming stripped 3 bases from V and 0 bases from J, with 12 bases between. Germline values: CDR1 MGHRA, CDR2 YSYEKL. CDR3 length equals 16 residues. The CDR3 loop reads CASSHFSESSYNEQFF. The CDR3 nucleotides read TGCGCCAGCAGCCATTTTTCCGAGAGCTCCTACAATGAGCAGTTCTTC.

The J gene is TRBJ2-1, the V gene TRBV24-1; 8 bases agree with TRBD2. Germline CDR1 and CDR2: KGHDR and SFDVKD. J gave up 5 bases and V 9 bases, and 5 bases lay outside the gene matches. This CDR3 has 13 residues. CDR3 in DNA: TGTGCCACCTCCGGGACTAGGCACAATGAGCAGTTCTTC. Protein product: CATSGTRHNEQFF.

The chain links TRBV7-9 to TRBJ1-4; D uncertain. The germline V and J ends were trimmed by 6 bases and 4 bases, with 9 bases remaining between them. The CDR3 is 13 residues long. Germline lookup yields CDR1 SEHNR and CDR2 FQNEAQ (reference sequence). The CDR3 DNA reads TGTGCCAGCAGACCGGCCCTTAATGAAAAACTGTTTTTT. It codes for CASRPALNEKLFF.

This chain connects TRBV28 to TRBJ2-7; 9 nucleotides match TRBD1. Germline assignment: CDR1 MDHEN and CDR2 SYDVKM. The CDR3 extends over 15 amino acids. With V trimmed by 4 bases and J by 5 bases, 9 bases remained unmatched. The CDR3 protein is CASSYYGQGFDEQYF. DNA of the CDR3: TGTGCCAGCAGTTATTACGGACAGGGGTTCGACGAGCAGTACTTC.

This sequence joins TRBV10-1 and TRBJ1-1, with no clear D. In germline, CDR1 is WNHNN, CDR2 SYGVQD (reference sequence). Trimming removed 3 bases at V and 11 bases at J, with 10 bases between. The CDR3 is 11 residues long. The CDR3 coding sequence is TGCGCCAGCAGTGACAGCCTCAGGGCTTTCTTT. This sequence encodes CASSDSLRAFF.

The chain is built from TRBV3-1 (or the pseudogene TRBV3-2) and TRBJ2-2, with a weak D call TRBD1 (6 bases). This CDR3 region has 11 residues. Trimming left V 4 bases short and J 11 bases short, with 8 bases between. The germline CDR1 and CDR2 sequences are LGHDT and YNNKEL (reference sequence). This CDR3 reads CASSRGGELFF. The CDR3 DNA sequence: TGTGCCAGCAGCCGAGGGGGAGAGCTGTTTTTT.

The chain employs TRBV7-8 and TRBJ1-2, with TRBD1 as a possible D gene (6 bases). The CDR3 contains 14 residues. Germline V gene sequence: CDR1 SGHVS, CDR2 FQNEAQ. Deletions cut 2 bases from V and 2 bases from J, with 9 bases between. CDR3 DNA sequence: TGTGCCAGCAGCTTAACGGGGGCGAACTATGGCTACACCTTC. This translates into CASSLTGANYGYTF.

DNA of the CDR3: TGTGCCACCAGTGATTTGGTGGGAACCGGGGAGCTGTTTTTT. Translated, it gives CATSDLVGTGELFF. The J gene is TRBJ2-2, the V gene TRBV24-1; no firm D call. CDR3 length equals 14 residues. Germline CDR1 reads KGHDR; CDR2 reads SFDVKD. The germline V and J ends were trimmed by 0 bases and 5 bases, with 6 bases remaining between them.

The V gene is TRBV10-3, the J gene TRBJ1-1; maybe TRBD1 (5 bases). This CDR3 is 13 amino acids long. The V end lost 6 bases, the J end lost 0 bases, and 8 bases lay between the germline ends. Germline CDR1 ENHRY, CDR2 SYGVKD. The CDR3, as DNA: TGTGCCATCAGGGGGGGGTTGAACACTGAAGCTTTCTTT. Translating it yields CAIRGGLNTEAFF.

This sequence joins TRBV4-1 and TRBJ1-1; tentatively, D is TRBD1 (5 bases). Trimming shortened V by 1 base and J by 0 bases, and 9 bases separated the two germline ends. Germline V gene sequence: CDR1 MGHRA, CDR2 YSYEKL. CDR3 size: 15 residues. The CDR3 coding sequence is TGCGCCAGCAGCCAAGGTACAGGTTTGAACACTGAAGCTTTCTTT. Its translation: CASSQGTGLNTEAFF.

J is TRBJ1-1 and V is TRBV6-2 or TRBV6-3; D is unresolved. Germline V gene data show CDR1 as MNHEY and CDR2 as SVGEGT. V lost 4 bases and J 2 bases, leaving 5 bases between the germline ends. The CDR3 loop spans 12 amino acids. The DNA of the CDR3 is TGTGCCAGCAGTTCTGGAAACACTGAAGCTTTCTTT. This translates into CASSSGNTEAFF.

The rearrangement uses TRBV5-4 and TRBJ1-3, with D possibly matching TRBD1 (6 bases). Germline lookup yields CDR1 SGHNT and CDR2 YYREEE (reference sequence). The length of the CDR3 is 13 residues. V gave up 4 bases and J gave up 4 bases, with 9 bases separating them. CDR3 DNA sequence: TGTGCCAGCAGCCGGACAGAAGGAAACACCATATATTTT. Amino acid sequence: CASSRTEGNTIYF.

Worth noting for this clone: Other nucleotide sequences in the sample specify the same CDR3. The chain employs TRBV19 and TRBJ1-4, with a tentative D call TRBD1 (5 bases). Per the germline V gene, CDR1 is LNHDA and CDR2 is SQIVND (reference sequence). The CDR3 length is 12 residues. Trimming cost V 3 bases and J 11 bases, with 10 bases left between them. CDR3 sequence: CASSIGGGKLFF. The DNA of the CDR3 is TGTGCCAGTAGTATCGGGGGTGGCAAACTGTTTTTT.

The chain recombines TRBV7-6 with TRBJ2-1; D is possibly TRBD2 (6 bases). The germline V and J ends were trimmed by 5 bases and 1 base, with 18 bases remaining between them. The CDR3 has 17 residues. Germline CDR1 is SGHVS and CDR2 is FNYEAQ. Here the CDR3 reads CASSPNSQGGSYNEQFF. The CDR3 bases are TGTGCCAGCAGCCCTAATAGTCAAGGAGGGTCCTACAATGAGCAGTTCTTC.

The chain links TRBV7-3 to TRBJ1-6; no clear D. The germline gives CDR1 SGHTA, CDR2 FQGTGA. V lost 2 bases and J 8 bases, leaving 13 bases between the germline ends. This CDR3 spans 15 amino acids. CDR3 protein: CASSLGSPGDSPLHF. In nucleotides, the CDR3 is TGTGCCAGCAGCTTAGGCTCCCCCGGGGATTCACCCCTCCACTTT.

The chain employs TRBV4-1 and TRBJ2-1, with 12 positions matching TRBD2. Germline trimming cut 4 bases from V and 5 bases from J; bases unmatched to any gene: 6. The CDR3 totals 16 residues. Per germline, CDR1 MGHRA and CDR2 YSYEKL. CDR3 sequence (DNA): TGCGCCAGCAGCCTTTTACTAGCGGGAGGCCACAATGAGCAGTTCTTC. Translating gives CASSLLLAGGHNEQFF.

The chain carries TRBV2 and TRBJ2-7; D perhaps matches TRBD2 (6 bases). This CDR3 has 12 amino acids. Germline assignment: CDR1 SNHLY and CDR2 FYNNEI. Trimming took 7 bases from V and 3 from J, leaving 10 bases between them. The chain's CDR3 is CASTRGIYEQYF. DNA of the CDR3: TGTGCCAGCACGCGGGGAATCTACGAGCAGTACTTC.

This clone was counted once. This chain connects TRBV7-3 to TRBJ2-1, with D tentatively TRBD2 (5 bases). V lost 3 bases and J lost 2, with 11 bases in between. Germline V CDR1 and CDR2: SGHTA, FQGTGA. The CDR3 is 15 amino acids. CDR3 DNA: TGTGCCAGCAGCTTCACGGGAACTACCTACAATGAGCAGTTCTTC. It translates to CASSFTGTTYNEQFF.

This clone came up once. In DNA, the CDR3 is TGTGCCAGCAGTGAGTCGGGGGTTTTGGGTCAGCCCCAGCATTTT. Protein sequence: CASSESGVLGQPQHF. The rearrangement joins TRBV25-1 to TRBJ1-5; possible D gene TRBD1, 5 bases. V lost 3 bases to trimming and J lost 6 bases, with 15 bases between them. Germline V lookup: CDR1 MGHDK, CDR2 SYGVNS. There are 15 residues in the CDR3.

The chain has TRBV11-2 and TRBJ2-7, with D maybe TRBD1 (6 bases). The V end was cut by 4 bases, the J end by 6 bases, with 16 bases between. CDR3 length: 14 residues. Germline lookup yields CDR1 SGHAT and CDR2 FQNNGV. The CDR3 sequence is CASSSPRGRGEQYF. The DNA for the CDR3 is TGTGCCAGCAGCTCACCCAGGGGTAGAGGCGAGCAGTACTTC.

In DNA form, the CDR3 reads TGCGCCAGCAGCCAAGAAGTAACGGGACAGGGGGGAGGTACGCAGTATTTT. Protein: CASSQEVTGQGGGTQYF. The V gene is TRBV4-1, the J gene TRBJ2-3, with TRBD1 matching over 11 bases. Germline loops: CDR1 MGHRA, CDR2 YSYEKL. Trimming removed 0 bases from V and 8 bases from J; junction bases left unmatched: 10. The CDR3 is 17 residues long.

This clone appeared a single time. CDR3 DNA sequence: TGTGCCATCAGGGGGGGGTCTAGCAGCTATGAGCAGTTCTTC. Amino acids: CAIRGGSSSYEQFF. The V call is TRBV10-3, the J call TRBJ2-1; 7 bases agree with TRBD2. The CDR3 spans 14 residues. Germline V CDR1 and CDR2: ENHRY, SYGVKD. J gave up 8 bases and V 6 bases, and 10 bases lay outside the gene matches.

The gene calls are TRBV30 and TRBJ1-1, with no clear D. V was shortened by 3 bases and J by 6 bases, with 5 bases between the two germline ends. Germline CDR1 GTSNPN, CDR2 SVGIG (reference sequence). This CDR3 is 10 amino acids long. The CDR3 is CAWRESEAFF. CDR3 in DNA: TGTGCCTGGAGAGAGTCTGAAGCTTTCTTT.

The chain is built from TRBV6-2 or TRBV6-3 and TRBJ2-5; no firm D call. Trimming removed 4 bases from V and 7 bases from J, with 13 bases in between. Germline CDR1 reads MNHEY; CDR2 reads SVGEGT. The CDR3 is 13 amino acids. CDR3 sequence: CASSSRVFGTQYF. The CDR3 DNA reads TGTGCCAGCAGTTCCCGGGTATTCGGGACCCAGTACTTC.

Turning to this clone: Other DNA sequences in the sample encode the same CDR3. The genes are TRBV14 and TRBJ1-6; no firm D call. The CDR3 extends over 14 amino acids. V lost 0 bases and J lost 7, with 7 bases in between. Germline-derived CDR1 and CDR2 are SGHDN and FVKESK. The CDR3 DNA sequence: TGTGCCAGCAGCCAAGATCGTGGGAATTCACCCCTCCACTTT. The encoded protein is CASSQDRGNSPLHF.

The chain is built from TRBV6-5 and TRBJ1-2, with no clear D. Germline lookup yields CDR1 MNHEY and CDR2 SVGAGI. The CDR3 sequence is 15 residues long. Trimming shortened V by 2 bases and J by 8 bases, and 18 bases separated the two germline ends. DNA of the CDR3: TGTGCCAGCAGTTACATCGGGGTTCAAAGAGGAGGCTACACCTTC. This encodes CASSYIGVQRGGYTF.

This rearrangement joins TRBV6-6 to TRBJ2-7; weak D call: TRBD2 (5 bases). From germline, CDR1 is MNHNY and CDR2 SVGAGI (reference sequence). The CDR3 is 12 amino acids. Trimming left V 2 bases short and J 7 bases short, with 9 bases between. The CDR3 reads CASSYPTGEQYF. The CDR3 DNA reads TGTGCCAGCAGTTACCCAACGGGGGAGCAGTACTTC.